This TCR beta chain appears in the sequencing data of a study of shared clonotypes between healthy human individuals. Study-level results: When naive CD4 clonotypes were compared across a few donors, 4% to 6.5% were shared.

This clone was seen only a few times. The target antigen is unknown. The sample holds other DNA sequences that translate to the same CDR3. Produced via immunoSEQ multiplex PCR; TCRdb's table is partial and in-frame only. The sample shows around 1.1 million clones, 75% to 85% of them seen only once. Sequences were obtained from memory CD4+ T cells from PBMCs. Stated subset: CD45RA-negative fraction. This TCR was sampled from a man between 18 and 35 years old in good health. Some clones in this sample may be carry-over from other donors' samples.

In DNA, the CDR3 is TGTGCCAGCAGCCCCGACAGGGGAACTGAAGCTTTCTTT. Translation gives CASSPDRGTEAFF. This chain links TRBV5-5 with TRBJ1-1; TRBD1 matches 8 bases. Germline V lookup: CDR1 SGHKS, CDR2 YYEKEE (reference sequence). The CDR3 length is 13 residues. V gave up 4 bases and J gave up 5 bases; unmatched junction bases: 4.